The present T cell receptor beta chain was sequenced within a study of identical twins. A remark on this clonotype: What it binds is unknown.

Whole-study results and caveats: Where out-of-frame alpha sequences were twin-shared, they showed excess low generation probability.

TCRdb re-called the 5' RACE reads with MiXCR, one entry per CDR3 protein. The data hold 15,000 to 20,000 distinct CDR3 sequences, with roughly 71% observed a single time. Germline V gives CDR1 MNHEY, CDR2 SVGEGT. The V end lost 6 bases, the J end lost 0 bases, and 11 bases lay between the germline ends. The CDR3 runs to 15 residues. The sample was memory (CD45RO+) T cells sorted from blood. This receptor was taken from a woman under 30 in good health. This table probably holds off-target reads from a library built for another chain. This chain uses TRBV6-2 or TRBV6-3 with TRBJ1-4; D is ambiguous. For the CDR3, the DNA is TGTGCCAGCAGCTACGCGATTGCAACTAATGAAAAACTGTTTTTT. This codes for CASSYAIATNEKLFF.